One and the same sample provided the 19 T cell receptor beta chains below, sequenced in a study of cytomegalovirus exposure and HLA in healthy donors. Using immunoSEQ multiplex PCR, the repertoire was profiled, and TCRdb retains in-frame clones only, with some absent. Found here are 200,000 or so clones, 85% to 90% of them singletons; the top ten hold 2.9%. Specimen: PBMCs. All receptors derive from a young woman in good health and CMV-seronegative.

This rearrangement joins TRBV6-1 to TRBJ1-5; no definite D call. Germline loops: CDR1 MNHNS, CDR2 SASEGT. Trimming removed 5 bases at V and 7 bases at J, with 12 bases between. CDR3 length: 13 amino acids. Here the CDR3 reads CASSYDPGQPQHF. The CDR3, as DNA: TGTGCCAGCAGTTATGACCCGGGGCAGCCCCAGCATTTT.

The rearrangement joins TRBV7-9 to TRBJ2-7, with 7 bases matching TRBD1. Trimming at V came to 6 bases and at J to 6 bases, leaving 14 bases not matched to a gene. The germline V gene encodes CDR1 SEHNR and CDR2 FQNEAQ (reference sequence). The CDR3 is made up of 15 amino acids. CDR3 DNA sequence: TGTGCCAGCAGTCCAAGACCGGTCCCAGGGGGCGAGCAGTACTTC. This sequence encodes CASSPRPVPGGEQYF.

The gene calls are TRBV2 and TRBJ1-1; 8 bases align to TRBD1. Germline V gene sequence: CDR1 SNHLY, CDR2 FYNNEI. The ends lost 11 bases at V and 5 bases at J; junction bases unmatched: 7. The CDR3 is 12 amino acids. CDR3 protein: CAGNRGITEAFF. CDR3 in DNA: TGTGCCGGAAACAGGGGGATAACTGAAGCTTTCTTT.

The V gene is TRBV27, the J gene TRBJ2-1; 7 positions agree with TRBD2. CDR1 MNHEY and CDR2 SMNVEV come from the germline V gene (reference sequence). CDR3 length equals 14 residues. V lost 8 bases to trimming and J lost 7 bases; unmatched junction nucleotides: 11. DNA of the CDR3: TGTGCCAGCGGTGAGGGGCTAGCGGAGAATGAGCAGTTCTTC. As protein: CASGEGLAENEQFF.

Here the CDR3 DNA reads TGCGCCAGCAGCCAGCAGGGTGGGTACGAGCAGTACTTC. Its translation is CASSQQGGYEQYF. This chain links TRBV4-1 with TRBJ2-7; TRBD1 is a possible D gene (5 bases). Germline assignment: CDR1 MGHRA and CDR2 YSYEKL. This CDR3 is built from 13 residues. The V gene lost 3 bases and the J gene lost 4 bases, with 10 bases spanning the gap.

The CDR3 nucleotides read TGTGCCAGTAGAGCAACGGGACAGCTGAACACTGAAGCTTTCTTT. It encodes CASRATGQLNTEAFF. The chain couples TRBV19 to TRBJ1-1, with TRBD1 matching 7 bases. This CDR3 has 15 amino acids. CDR1 LNHDA and CDR2 SQIVND come from the germline V gene (reference sequence). J gave up 0 bases and V 6 bases, and 7 bases lay outside the gene matches.

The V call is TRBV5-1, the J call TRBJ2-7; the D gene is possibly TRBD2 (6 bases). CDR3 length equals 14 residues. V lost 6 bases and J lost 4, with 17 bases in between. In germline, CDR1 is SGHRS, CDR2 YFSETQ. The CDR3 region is CASKGGAGLYEQYF. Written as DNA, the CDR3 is TGCGCCAGCAAAGGAGGGGCTGGCTTGTACGAGCAGTACTTC.

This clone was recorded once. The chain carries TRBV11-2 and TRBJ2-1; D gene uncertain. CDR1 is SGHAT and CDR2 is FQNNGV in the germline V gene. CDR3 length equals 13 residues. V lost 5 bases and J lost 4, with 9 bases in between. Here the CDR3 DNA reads TGTGCCAGCAGCCTTATAATATACAATGAGCAGTTCTTC. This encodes CASSLIIYNEQFF.

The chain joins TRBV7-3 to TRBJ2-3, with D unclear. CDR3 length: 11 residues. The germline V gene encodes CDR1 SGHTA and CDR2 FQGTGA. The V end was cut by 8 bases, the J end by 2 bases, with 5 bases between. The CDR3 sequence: CASGDTDTQYF. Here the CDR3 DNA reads TGTGCCAGCGGAGACACAGATACGCAGTATTTT.

The CDR3: CASTDRPAADTQYF. The CDR3 nucleotides are TGCGCCAGCACTGACAGGCCCGCGGCAGATACGCAGTATTTT. This chain joins TRBV5-1 and TRBJ2-3; D might be TRBD1 (6 bases). Trimming shortened V by 6 bases and J by 4 bases, and 15 bases separated the two germline ends. Germline V lookup: CDR1 SGHRS, CDR2 YFSETQ. The CDR3 has 14 amino acids.

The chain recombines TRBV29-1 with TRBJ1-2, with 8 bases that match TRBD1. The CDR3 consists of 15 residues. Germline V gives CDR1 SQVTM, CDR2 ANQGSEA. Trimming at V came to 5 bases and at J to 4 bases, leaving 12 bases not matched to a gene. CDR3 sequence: CSVWGGDRSGYGYTF. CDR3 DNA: TGCAGCGTTTGGGGCGGGGACAGGTCCGGCTATGGCTACACCTTC.

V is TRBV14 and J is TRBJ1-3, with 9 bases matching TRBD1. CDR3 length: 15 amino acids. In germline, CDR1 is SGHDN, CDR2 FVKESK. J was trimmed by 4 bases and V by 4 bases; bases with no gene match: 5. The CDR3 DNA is TGTGCCAGCAGCCGAACCGGGACAGGGGGAAACACCATATATTTT. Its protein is CASSRTGTGGNTIYF.

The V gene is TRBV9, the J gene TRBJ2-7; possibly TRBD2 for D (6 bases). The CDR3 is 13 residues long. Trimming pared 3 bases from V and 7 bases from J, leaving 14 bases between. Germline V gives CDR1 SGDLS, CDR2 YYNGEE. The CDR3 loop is CASSAGSPTEQYF. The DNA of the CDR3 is TGTGCCAGCAGCGCCGGGAGCCCTACTGAGCAGTACTTC.

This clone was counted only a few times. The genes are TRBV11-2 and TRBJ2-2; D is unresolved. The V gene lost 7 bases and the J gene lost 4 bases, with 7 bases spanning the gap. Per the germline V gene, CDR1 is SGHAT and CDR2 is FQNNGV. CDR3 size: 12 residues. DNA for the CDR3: TGTGCCAGCACCATTTCCACCGGGGAGCTGTTTTTT. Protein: CASTISTGELFF.

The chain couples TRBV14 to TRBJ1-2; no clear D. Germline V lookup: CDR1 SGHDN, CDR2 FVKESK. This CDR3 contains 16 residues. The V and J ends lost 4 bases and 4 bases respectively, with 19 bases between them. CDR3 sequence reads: CASSRLRGGGLYGYTF. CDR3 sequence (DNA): TGTGCCAGCAGCCGACTTAGAGGTGGTGGCCTCTATGGCTACACCTTC. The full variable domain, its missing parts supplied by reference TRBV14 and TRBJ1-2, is EAGVTQFPSHSVIEKGQTVTLRCDPISGHDNLYWYRRVMGKEIKFLLHFVKESKQDESGMPNNRFLAERTGGTYSTLKVQPAELEDSGVYFCASSRLRGGGLYGYTFGSGTRLTVV.

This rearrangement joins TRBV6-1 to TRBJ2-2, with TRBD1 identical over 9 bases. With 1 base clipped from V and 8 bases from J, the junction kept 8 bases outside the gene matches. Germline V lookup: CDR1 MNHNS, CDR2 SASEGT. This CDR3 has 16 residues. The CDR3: CASSEEGTGIVGELFF. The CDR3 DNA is TGTGCCAGCAGTGAAGAAGGGACAGGGATTGTGGGGGAGCTGTTTTTT.

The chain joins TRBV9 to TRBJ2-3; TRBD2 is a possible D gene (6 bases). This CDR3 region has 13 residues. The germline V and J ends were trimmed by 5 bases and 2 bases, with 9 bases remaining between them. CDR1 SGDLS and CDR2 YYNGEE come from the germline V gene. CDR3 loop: CASSMDYTDTQYF. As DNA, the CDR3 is TGTGCCAGCAGTATGGACTACACAGATACGCAGTATTTT.

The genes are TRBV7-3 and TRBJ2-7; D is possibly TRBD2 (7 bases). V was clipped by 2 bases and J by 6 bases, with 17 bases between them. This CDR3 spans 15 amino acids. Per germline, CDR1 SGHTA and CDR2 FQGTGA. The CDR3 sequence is CASSLSHQAGAEQYF. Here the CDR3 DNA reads TGTGCCAGCAGCTTATCCCATCAGGCGGGGGCCGAGCAGTACTTC.

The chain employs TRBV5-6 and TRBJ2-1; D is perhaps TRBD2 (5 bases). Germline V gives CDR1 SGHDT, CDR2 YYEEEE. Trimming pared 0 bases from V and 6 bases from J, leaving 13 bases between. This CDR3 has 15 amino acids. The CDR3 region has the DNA TGTGCCAGCAGCTTGGAACTAGAGAGTCGCAATGAGCAGTTCTTC. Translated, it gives CASSLELESRNEQFF.